This TCR beta chain appears in the sequencing data of a study of cytomegalovirus exposure and HLA in healthy donors (dated by TCRdb to 2016 to 2017). Regarding the research as a whole: In an earlier analysis of 550 to 750 of the donors, under 300 Gb of sequence data and approximately 100 million unique TCR beta sequences from approximately 180 million T cells were reported. An early release covering 500 to 750 HLA-typed donors comprised around 300 gigabases of sequencing data and approximately 85 million unique TCR sequences. Of the roughly 390 genotyped donors, over 65% fell in the genetic ancestry cluster associated with self-reported Caucasian donors. The study aimed to test whether cataloging public T cell receptors could reveal signatures of past pathogen exposure. The study used immunosequencing to profile the T cell repertoires of approximately 640 subjects and linked those repertoires to cytomegalovirus serostatus. A separate validation cohort of roughly 110 different subjects was used in addition to the roughly 670-subject first cohort. The study combined high-throughput TCR immunosequencing, statistical association of individual TCRs with disease status, and machine learning to predict cytomegalovirus infection status. A later analysis re-analyzed previously published TCR beta repertoires from 500 to 700 donors and added high-resolution HLA genotyping to study TCR occurrence patterns. Rather than using new phenotypic data, the later analysis identified candidate immune exposures from TCR beta sequences and from how often those sequences occurred across donors. To decide whether each TCR beta V gene segment behaved as functional or pseudogenic, an earlier analysis of some 600 of the donors relied on high-throughput TCR beta sequencing. Donor age, sex, ethnicity and CMV serostatus were compiled together with the repertoire data. A later genetic analysis used genome-wide SNP genotypes for 398 of the 666 donors, treating that subset as a discovery cohort. All discovery cohort repertoires had been generated using a single sequencing platform. Class I and class II HLA loci were covered by the typing at four-digit resolution. Typing coverage varied by locus: about 629-630 donors for A, B, C, DRB1 and DQB1; roughly 510 for DQA1; more than 600 for DPA1; approximately 490 for DPB1. Several DR-DQ haplotypes were treated as single units for association and clustering because of strong linkage in the cohort. Among a few hundred genotyped donors of the cohort, an average of 235,054 unique TCR beta nucleotide sequences were sequenced per donor, 15% to 20% of them non-productive. Overall study outcomes, separate from this receptor: Compared with the roughly 700-donor mean, donors in an Asian-associated ancestry cluster had fewer N-insertions in productive TCRs, according to a later genetic analysis. An earlier analysis of some 560 of the donors showed that most TCR beta V segments appeared in productive rearrangements either about 87% or about 30% of the time, which broadly matched IMGT annotations. A few of the identified cytomegalovirus-associated TCR beta chains were confirmed in vitro to be specific for cytomegalovirus antigens. The study listed 150 to 200 TCR beta chains as associated with cytomegalovirus. A further reported finding was that TCR beta sequences accurately predicted the HLA-A and HLA-B alleles for most subjects in the first cohort. Correlated functional status among segregating V segments might reflect linkage disequilibrium, but an unknown experimental factor could not be ruled out. In a later analysis, about 16,000 TCR beta sequences were associated with specific HLA alleles at a false discovery rate of 0.05. Most CMV-associated TCR beta chains appeared to be HLA-restricted in a later analysis, and the HLA associations seemed to be driven largely by CMV exposure. Because the 87-base-pair reads could not distinguish some IMGT-functional V segments, including TRBV6-2 and TRBV6-3, those segments were excluded. For the cohort, immune exposure information was limited to CMV serostatus. A cluster of highly shared sequence variants was judged likely to be a technical artifact of the sequencing pipeline. Most TCR sequences were observed very rarely across donors, whereas some public TCRs were present in many individuals. When HLA alleles, especially DR and DQ, strongly co-occurred, attributing TCR associations to individual alleles was difficult. Cytomegalovirus status was reported to be diagnosed by the classifier with high specificity and sensitivity in both the original and validation cohorts. HLA typing was unavailable for some donors at each locus, so association tests used only the typed subset. The presence/absence analyses assumed that sequencing depth was roughly uniform across donors, and that assumption may not be true. In a later analysis, HLA-associated TCR beta chains were found to be more clonally expanded and to have lower generation probabilities than equally common non-associated chains. Because counts were too low, about 15 rarely observed V segments, including chromosome 9 orphons, were left out of the earlier analysis of 587 of the donors. The authors suggested that the approach could potentially be generalized to other disease states and immunological phenotypes. Several of the top co-occurrence clusters appeared to be linked to parvovirus B19, influenza, CMV and Epstein-Barr virus, according to a later analysis. In a later analysis, the rate of TCR association differed among HLA loci, with DRB1 alleles having the most associated TCRs and HLA-C alleles having the fewest. This cohort had only TCR beta chains sequenced, and the lack of alpha or paired-chain data limited which features could be detected. In a later genetic analysis, a missense DCLRE1C variant was associated with V-gene and J-gene trimming of TCR beta chains, and the association was replicated in an independent cohort.

The germline V gene sets CDR1 to MNHNS and CDR2 to SASEGT. From the cysteine up to the phenylalanine, the CDR3 has a length of 15 residues. Only CDR3 DNA is held: 45 bases, read in frame from base 1. V is trimmed back by 7 bases and J by 3 bases, and the junction contains 4 bases that no gene match accounts for. The library was produced with the immunoSEQ multiplex PCR assay. For the multiplex PCR, a mixture combining 60 forward primers for TCR Vbeta segments and 13 reverse primers for TCR Jbeta segments was used. Amplification of the CDR3 region of rearranged TCR beta genes was performed with a multiplex PCR assay on genomic DNA. The amplified TCR beta libraries were sequenced on the Illumina HiSeq System as 87-base-pair reads. The authors' analysis ran thus. A later analysis counted around 72 million unique TCR beta chains across the 500 to 850 repertoires, and about 10 million of these chains were shared by at least two donors. Raw reads were error-corrected and collapsed into unique sequences by a nearest-neighbor algorithm in which closely related sequences were merged to remove PCR and sequencing errors. To assign V, D and J gene segments, CDR3 sequences were aligned to IMGT reference sequences. For a sequence to be retained, a match of at least six nucleotides to both a V gene segment and a J gene segment was required. A rearrangement was called productive if the CDR3 had no stop codons and remained in frame with V and J, and every other rearrangement was called non-productive. CDR3 was defined by IMGT convention, running from the second conserved V-encoded cysteine to the conserved J-encoded phenylalanine. The earlier analysis of a few hundred of the donors excluded any sequence lacking an unambiguous match to a single V gene segment. An earlier analysis of almost 600 of the donors classified V segments as functional when productive rearrangements were above 56.7% and as segregating when the standard deviation between donors was above 5%. A statistical classification framework was built to diagnose cytomegalovirus status from the catalog of TCR beta chain sequences. In a later analysis, V and J genes were assigned by comparing TCR nucleotide sequences against IMGT/GENE-DB human TR gene sequences. A later analysis assigned CDR3 sequences and most-parsimonious VDJ recombination scenarios with the TCRdist pipeline. A later analysis defined each TCR beta chain by its CDR3 amino acid sequence plus V-gene family, and excluded reads lacking a unique V-gene family. To address suspected cross-contamination and a sequencing artifact, a later analysis removed around 600 highly shared, low-generation-probability nucleotide sequences. In a later analysis, a clonal expansion index for each public chain was calculated from normalized within-repertoire ranks of inferred template counts. In a later analysis, generation probabilities were computed using a VDJ recombination model fitted to out-of-frame rearrangements, and the results were checked against IGoR. In a later analysis, hypergeometric tests were used to score TCR-TCR, TCR-HLA and TCR-CMV co-occurrence, with a repertoire-size bias correction applied to TCR pairs. False discovery rates were estimated in a later analysis by permuting HLA or CMV assignments 20 times. In a later analysis, co-occurring TCRs were grouped with DBSCAN, and TCRdist sequence similarity was added when clustering was performed within HLA-allele-positive subsets. Co-occurrence clustering excluded repertoires with fewer than 30,000 or more than 120,000 public chains, plus five with anomalous nucleotide sharing. TCRdb stores this immuneACCESS table with in-frame sequences only. Part of the clones is absent; in the studies checked, under half of the shortfall reflects unresolved V genes, and no reason is known for the rest. That table gives V, J and clone size, and the DNA gave D and trimming. This sample has roughly 180,000 clones in its table, and 85% of those were observed once. The ten largest clones add up to 1% of the sample.

In total, more than 500 healthy bone marrow donors made up the cohort. All cohort members were sampled while nominally healthy, although unrecorded immune exposures were likely present. The donor tested CMV seronegative and was one of the 352 seronegative cohort members. A peripheral blood sample was collected from each donor, and TCR beta sequencing was performed on peripheral blood mononuclear cells. The Qiagen DNeasy Blood Extraction Kit was used to extract genomic DNA from the blood cell samples. Worth noting for this clone: Its antigen is still unknown. One base away there is no much larger clone; base qualities are not given.

In this chain, TRBV6-1 is recombined with TRBJ2-1; 12 bases in the junction line up with TRBD1. The sequence came from a boy between 2 and 15 years old in good health and CMV-seronegative. The sequencing sample was made of PBMCs. The CDR3 in this case is CASTRDRGLYNEQFF. At the DNA level, the sequence is TGTGCCAGCACTAGGGACAGGGGGCTCTACAATGAGCAGTTCTTC.